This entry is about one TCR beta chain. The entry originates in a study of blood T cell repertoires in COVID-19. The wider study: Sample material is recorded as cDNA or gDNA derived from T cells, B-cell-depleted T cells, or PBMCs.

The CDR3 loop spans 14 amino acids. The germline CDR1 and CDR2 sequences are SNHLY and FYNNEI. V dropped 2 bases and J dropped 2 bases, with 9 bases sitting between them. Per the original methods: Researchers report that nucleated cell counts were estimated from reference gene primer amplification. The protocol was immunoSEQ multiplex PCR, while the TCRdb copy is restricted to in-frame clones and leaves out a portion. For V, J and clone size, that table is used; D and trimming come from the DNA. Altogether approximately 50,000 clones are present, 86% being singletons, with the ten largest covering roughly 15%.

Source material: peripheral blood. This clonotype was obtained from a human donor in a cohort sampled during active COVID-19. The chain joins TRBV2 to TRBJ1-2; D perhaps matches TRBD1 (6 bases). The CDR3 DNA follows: TGTGCCAGCAGTGAACAAACAGGGAACTATGGCTACACCTTC. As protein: CASSEQTGNYGYTF.